This T cell receptor (beta chain) appears in the sequencing data of a study of cytomegalovirus exposure and HLA in healthy donors. Both 60 Vbeta primers and 13 Jbeta primers went into the PCR. Only in-frame clones appear in the TCRdb table, and some are missing; sequencing was by immunoSEQ multiplex PCR. Found here are over 200,000 clones, roughly 90% of them singletons; the top ten hold roughly 1%. General study findings and limits: Several V segments, TRBV6-2 and TRBV6-3 among them, could not be told apart and were dropped. An analysis was carried out at a later point. It showed that HLA-associated TCR beta chains were more clonally expanded than equally common non-associated chains.

The V gene's germline CDR1 is SGHRS and CDR2 YFSETQ. The CDR3 has 16 residues. V was trimmed by 0 bases and J by 3 bases, leaving 13 bases between them. About this clone: The target antigen is unknown.

The chain links TRBV5-1 to TRBJ2-1; the D gene is possibly TRBD1 (5 bases). Sequencing input: PBMCs. This TCR derives from a woman aged 18 to 35 in good health and CMV-seronegative. Here the CDR3 reads CASSLASSQGYNEQFF. The CDR3 DNA reads as TGCGCCAGCAGCTTGGCGAGCAGTCAGGGCTACAATGAGCAGTTCTTC.